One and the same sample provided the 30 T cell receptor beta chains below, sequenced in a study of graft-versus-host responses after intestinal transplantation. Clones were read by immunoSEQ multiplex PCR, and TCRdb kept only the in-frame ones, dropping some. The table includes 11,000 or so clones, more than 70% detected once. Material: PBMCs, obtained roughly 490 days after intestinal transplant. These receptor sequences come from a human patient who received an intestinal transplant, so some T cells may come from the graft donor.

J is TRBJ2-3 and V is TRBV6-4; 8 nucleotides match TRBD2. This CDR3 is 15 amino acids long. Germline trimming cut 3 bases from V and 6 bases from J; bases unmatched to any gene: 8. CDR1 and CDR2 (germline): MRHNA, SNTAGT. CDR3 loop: CASSEGREVSDTQYF. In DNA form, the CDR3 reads TGTGCCAGCAGTGAGGGGCGGGAGGTATCGGATACGCAGTATTTT.

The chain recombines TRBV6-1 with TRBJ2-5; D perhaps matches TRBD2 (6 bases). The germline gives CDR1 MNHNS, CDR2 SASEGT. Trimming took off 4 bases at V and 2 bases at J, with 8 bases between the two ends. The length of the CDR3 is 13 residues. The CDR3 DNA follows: TGTGCCAGCAGTGGGGACTTTCAAGAGACCCAGTACTTC. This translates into CASSGDFQETQYF.

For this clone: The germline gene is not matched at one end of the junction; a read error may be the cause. The CDR3 bases are TGTGCCAGAAGTTTGGGTCCAGGGGACAATGAGCAGTTCTTC. Its translation: CARSLGPGDNEQFF. The genes are TRBV5-3 and TRBJ2-1; D possibly corresponds to TRBD1 (6 bases). TRBV5-3 is filed as an ORF, its function uncertain. The CDR3 runs 14 residues.

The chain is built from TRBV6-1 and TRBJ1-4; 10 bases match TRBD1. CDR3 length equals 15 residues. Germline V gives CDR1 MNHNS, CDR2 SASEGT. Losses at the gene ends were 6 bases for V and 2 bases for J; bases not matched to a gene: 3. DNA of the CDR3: TGTGCCAGCAGAGACAGGGGGCAGACTAATGAAAAACTGTTTTTT. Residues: CASRDRGQTNEKLFF.

The CDR3 loop reads CASREGRGGYTF. The DNA for the CDR3 is TGTGCCAGCAGAGAGGGCCGGGGTGGCTACACCTTC. The chain carries TRBV28 and TRBJ1-2; D ambiguous. Trimming cost V 6 bases and J 7 bases, with 12 bases left between them. The germline gives CDR1 MDHEN, CDR2 SYDVKM. This CDR3 has 12 residues.

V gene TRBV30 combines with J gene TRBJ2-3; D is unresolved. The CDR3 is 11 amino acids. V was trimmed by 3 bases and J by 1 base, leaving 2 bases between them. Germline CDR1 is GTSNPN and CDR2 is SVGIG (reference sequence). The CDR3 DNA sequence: TGTGCCTGGAGCGGCACAGATACGCAGTATTTT. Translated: CAWSGTDTQYF.

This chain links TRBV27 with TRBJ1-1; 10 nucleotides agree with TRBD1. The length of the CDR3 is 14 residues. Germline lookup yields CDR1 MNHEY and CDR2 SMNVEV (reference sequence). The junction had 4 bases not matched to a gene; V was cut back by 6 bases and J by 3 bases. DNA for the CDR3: TGTGCCAGCAGCCTAGGGACAGGGGACACTGAAGCTTTCTTT. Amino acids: CASSLGTGDTEAFF.

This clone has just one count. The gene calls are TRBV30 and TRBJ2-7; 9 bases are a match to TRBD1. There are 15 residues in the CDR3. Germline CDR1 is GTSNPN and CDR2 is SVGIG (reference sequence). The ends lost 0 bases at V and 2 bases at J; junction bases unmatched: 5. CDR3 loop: CAWSVLGTGPYEQYF. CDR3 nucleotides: TGTGCCTGGAGTGTATTAGGGACAGGGCCCTACGAGCAGTACTTC.

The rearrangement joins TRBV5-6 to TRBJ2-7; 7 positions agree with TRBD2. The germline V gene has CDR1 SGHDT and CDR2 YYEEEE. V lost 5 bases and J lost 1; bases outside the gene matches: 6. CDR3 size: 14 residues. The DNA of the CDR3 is TGTGCCAGCAGTCTTGGGGGGGATTCCTACGAGCAGTACTTC. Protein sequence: CASSLGGDSYEQYF.

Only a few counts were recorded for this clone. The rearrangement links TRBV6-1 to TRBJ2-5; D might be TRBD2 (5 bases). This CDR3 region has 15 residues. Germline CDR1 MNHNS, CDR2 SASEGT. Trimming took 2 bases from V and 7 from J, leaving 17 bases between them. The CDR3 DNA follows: TGTGCCAGCAGTGAATCACTAGACCAGATCTCGACCCAGTACTTC. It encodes CASSESLDQISTQYF.

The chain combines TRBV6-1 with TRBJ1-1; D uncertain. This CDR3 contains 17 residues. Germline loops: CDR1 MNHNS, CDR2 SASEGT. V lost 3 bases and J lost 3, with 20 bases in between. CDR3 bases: TGTGCCAGCAGTGACAGTCCAAGACACTATGTCGACACTGAAGCTTTCTTT. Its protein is CASSDSPRHYVDTEAFF.

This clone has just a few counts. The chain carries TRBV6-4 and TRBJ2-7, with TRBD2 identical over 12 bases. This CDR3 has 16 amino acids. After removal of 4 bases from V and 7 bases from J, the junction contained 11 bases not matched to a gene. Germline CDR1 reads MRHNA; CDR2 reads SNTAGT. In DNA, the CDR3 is TGTGCCAGCAGTGTCGAAGGGACTAGCGGGCCGGGGGAGCAGTACTTC. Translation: CASSVEGTSGPGEQYF.

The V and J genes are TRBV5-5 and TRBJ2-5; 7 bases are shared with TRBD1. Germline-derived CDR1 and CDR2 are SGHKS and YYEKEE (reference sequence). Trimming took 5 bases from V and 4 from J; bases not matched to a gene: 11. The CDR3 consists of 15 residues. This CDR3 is CASSPIGDSRETQYF. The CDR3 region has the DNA TGTGCCAGCAGTCCGATCGGGGACAGCCGAGAGACCCAGTACTTC.

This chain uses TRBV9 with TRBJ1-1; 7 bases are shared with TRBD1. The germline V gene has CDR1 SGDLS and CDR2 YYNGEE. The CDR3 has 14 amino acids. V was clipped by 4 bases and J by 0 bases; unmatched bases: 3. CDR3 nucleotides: TGTGCCAGCAGCTCGCAGGGGGTGAACACTGAAGCTTTCTTT. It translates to CASSSQGVNTEAFF.

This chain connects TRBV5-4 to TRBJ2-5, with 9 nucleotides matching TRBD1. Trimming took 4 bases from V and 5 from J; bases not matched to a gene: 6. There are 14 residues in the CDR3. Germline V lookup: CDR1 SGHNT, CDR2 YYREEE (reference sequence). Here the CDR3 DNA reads TGTGCCAGCAGCCTATCCGGGACAGGGGAGACCCAGTACTTC. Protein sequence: CASSLSGTGETQYF.

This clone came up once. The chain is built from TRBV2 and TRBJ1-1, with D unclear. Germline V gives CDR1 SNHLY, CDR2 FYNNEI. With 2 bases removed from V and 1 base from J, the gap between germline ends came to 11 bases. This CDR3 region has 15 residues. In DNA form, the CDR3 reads TGTGCCAGCAGTGAATCGGTGGGCGAGAACACTGAAGCTTTCTTT. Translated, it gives CASSESVGENTEAFF.

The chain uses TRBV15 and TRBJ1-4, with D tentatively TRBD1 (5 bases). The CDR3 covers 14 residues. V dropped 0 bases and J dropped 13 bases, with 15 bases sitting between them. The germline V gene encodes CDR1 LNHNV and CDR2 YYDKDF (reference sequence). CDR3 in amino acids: CATSRDIGGSGLFF. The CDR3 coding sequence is TGTGCCACCAGCAGAGATATCGGGGGGAGTGGACTGTTTTTT.

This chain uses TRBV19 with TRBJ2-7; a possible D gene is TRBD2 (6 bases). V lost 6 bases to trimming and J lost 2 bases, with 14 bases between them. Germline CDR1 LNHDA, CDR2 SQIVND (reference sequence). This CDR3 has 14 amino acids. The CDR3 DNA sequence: TGTGCCAGTAGAATTAGCGGAACGGCCTACGAGCAGTACTTC. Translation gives CASRISGTAYEQYF.

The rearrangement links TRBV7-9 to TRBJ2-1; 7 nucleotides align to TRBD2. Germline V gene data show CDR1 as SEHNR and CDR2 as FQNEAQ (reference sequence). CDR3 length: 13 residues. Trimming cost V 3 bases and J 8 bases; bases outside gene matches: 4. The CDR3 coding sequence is TGTGCCAGCAGCTTTTGGGGGGGAGATGAGCAGTTCTTC. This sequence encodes CASSFWGGDEQFF.

The CDR3 DNA follows: TGTGCCAGCAGCAACAGAAGCGGCTACGAGCAGTACTTC. Translating it yields CASSNRSGYEQYF. This chain connects TRBV7-9 to TRBJ2-7, with a tentative D call TRBD2 (5 bases). Trimming took 5 bases from V and 3 from J, leaving 11 bases between them. Germline loops: CDR1 SEHNR, CDR2 FQNEAQ (reference sequence). The CDR3 extends over 13 amino acids. Based on the CDR3 plus reference TRBV7-9 and TRBJ2-7, the full variable domain is DTGVSQNPRHKITKRGQNVTFRCDPISEHNRLYWYRQTLGQGPEFLTYFQNEAQLEKSRLLSDRFSAERPKGSFSTLEIQRTEQGDSAMYLCASSNRSGYEQYFGPGTRLTVT.

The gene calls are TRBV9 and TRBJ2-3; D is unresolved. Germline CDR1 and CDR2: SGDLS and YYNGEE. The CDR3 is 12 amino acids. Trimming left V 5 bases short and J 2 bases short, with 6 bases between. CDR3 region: CASSAFTDTQYF. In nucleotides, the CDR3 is TGTGCCAGCAGTGCCTTCACAGATACGCAGTATTTT.

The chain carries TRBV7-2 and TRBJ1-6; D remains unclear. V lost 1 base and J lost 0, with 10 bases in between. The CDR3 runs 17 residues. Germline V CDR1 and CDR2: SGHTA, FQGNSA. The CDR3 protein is CASSLVYSLSYNSPLHF. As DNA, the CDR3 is TGTGCCAGCAGCTTAGTTTACAGCCTCTCCTATAATTCACCCCTCCACTTT. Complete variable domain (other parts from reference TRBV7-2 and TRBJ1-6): GAGVSQSPSNKVTEKGKDVELRCDPISGHTALYWYRQSLGQGLEFLIYFQGNSAPDKSGLPSDRFSAERTGGSVSTLTIQRTQQEDSAVYLCASSLVYSLSYNSPLHFGNGTRLTVT.

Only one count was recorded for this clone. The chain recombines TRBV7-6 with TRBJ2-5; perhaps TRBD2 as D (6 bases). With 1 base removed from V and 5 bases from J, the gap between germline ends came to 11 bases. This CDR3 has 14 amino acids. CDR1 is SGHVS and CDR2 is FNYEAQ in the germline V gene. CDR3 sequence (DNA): TGTGCCAGCAGCTTAGGGTCAGGAGGGGAGACCCAGTACTTC. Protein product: CASSLGSGGETQYF.

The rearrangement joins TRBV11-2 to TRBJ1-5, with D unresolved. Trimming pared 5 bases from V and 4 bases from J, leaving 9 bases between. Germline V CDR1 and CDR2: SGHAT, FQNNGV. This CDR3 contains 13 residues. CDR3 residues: CASSASFNQPQHF. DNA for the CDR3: TGTGCCAGCAGCGCAAGTTTTAATCAGCCCCAGCATTTT.

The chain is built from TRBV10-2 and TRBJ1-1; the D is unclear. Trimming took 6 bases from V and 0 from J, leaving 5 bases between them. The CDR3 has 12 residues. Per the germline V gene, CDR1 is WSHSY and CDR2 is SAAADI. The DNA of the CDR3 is TGCGCCAGCAGCTTTCTGAACACTGAAGCTTTCTTT. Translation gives CASSFLNTEAFF.

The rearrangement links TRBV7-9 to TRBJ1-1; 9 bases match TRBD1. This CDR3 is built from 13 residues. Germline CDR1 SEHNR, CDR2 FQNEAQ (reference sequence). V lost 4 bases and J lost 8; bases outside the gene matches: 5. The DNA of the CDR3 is TGTGCCAGCAGCTCCTACGGACAGGGGGAAGCTTTCTTT. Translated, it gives CASSSYGQGEAFF.

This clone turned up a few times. Here the CDR3 reads CASSERDRVSYSNQPQHF. Here the CDR3 DNA reads TGTGCCAGCAGTGAAAGGGACAGGGTCTCTTATAGCAATCAGCCCCAGCATTTT. The chain joins TRBV6-1 to TRBJ1-5, with 9 bases lining up with TRBD1. J gave up 0 bases and V 2 bases, and 8 bases lay outside the gene matches. Per the germline V gene, CDR1 is MNHNS and CDR2 is SASEGT. The CDR3 loop spans 18 amino acids.

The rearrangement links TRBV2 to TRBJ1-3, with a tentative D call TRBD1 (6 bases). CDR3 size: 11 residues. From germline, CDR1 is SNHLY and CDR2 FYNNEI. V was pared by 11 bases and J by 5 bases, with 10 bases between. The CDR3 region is CALTGRNTIYF. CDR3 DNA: TGTGCCTTGACAGGTCGAAACACCATATATTTT.

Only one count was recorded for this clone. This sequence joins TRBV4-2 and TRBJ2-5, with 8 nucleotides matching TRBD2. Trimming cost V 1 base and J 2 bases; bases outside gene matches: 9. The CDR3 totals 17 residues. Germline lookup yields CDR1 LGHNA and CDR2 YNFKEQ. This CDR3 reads CASSQGRASGFQETQYF. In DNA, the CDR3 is TGTGCCAGCAGCCAAGGTCGGGCTAGCGGGTTTCAAGAGACCCAGTACTTC.

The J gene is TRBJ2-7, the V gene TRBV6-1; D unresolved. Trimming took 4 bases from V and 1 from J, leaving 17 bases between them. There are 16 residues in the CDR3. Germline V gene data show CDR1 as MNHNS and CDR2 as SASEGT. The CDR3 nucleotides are TGTGCCAGCAGTGCTCAAGGGTTGTTGCGGTCCTACGAGCAGTACTTC. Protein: CASSAQGLLRSYEQYF.